A selection of T cell receptor beta chains follows, all from one sample in a study of T cell responses to AZD1222 COVID-19 vaccine. The protocol was immunoSEQ multiplex PCR, while the TCRdb copy is restricted to in-frame clones and leaves out a portion. Found here are around 160,000 clones, roughly 89% of them singletons; the top ten hold around 5%. The sample was peripheral blood, taken on day 0 of AZD1222 vaccination. These receptors were collected from an adult in good health. Each CDR3 is given with its conserved first and last residue. D genes are given only for firm matches. The size entry is marked missing in some rows and otherwise reads once, few, many or a size class.

>14|TRBJ1-2|-|-|TRBV7-2
TGTGCCAGCAGCCTGGGGGTGCAGGGAGATGGCTACACCTTC
CASSLGVQGDGYTF
>13|TRBJ1-1|-|-|TRBV4-2
TGTGCCAGCAGCCAAGAGGGCGGGACTGAAGCTTTCTTT
CASSQEGGTEAFF
>15|TRBJ1-2|-|-|TRBV7-3
TGTGCCAGCAGCTTAAGACAAGGGGCCTCGGATGGCTACACCTTC
CASSLRQGASDGYTF
>14|TRBJ2-3|TRBD2|few|TRBV5-4
TGTGCCAGCAGCTGGACTAGCGAGGTCGATACGCAGTATTTT
CASSWTSEVDTQYF
>14|TRBJ1-5|TRBD1|-|TRBV28
TGTGCCAGCAGCTCCACAGGGGGCGATCAGCCCCAGCATTTT
CASSSTGGDQPQHF
>16|TRBJ2-1|TRBD2|-|TRBV11-3
TGTGCCAGCAGCTCCAGCGGGAGGGCCCTCTACAATGAGCAGTTCTTC
CASSSSGRALYNEQFF
>16|TRBJ2-2|TRBD1|-|TRBV5-4
TGTGCCAGCAGCCTGGCGGGGACAGGGAACACCGGGGAGCTGTTTTTT
CASSLAGTGNTGELFF
>15|TRBJ2-1|TRBD2|-|TRBV29-1
TGCAGCGTTGGGGGAAGCGGGAGTTCGTCGGATGAGCAGTTCTTC
CSVGGSGSSSDEQFF
>12|TRBJ2-7|-|-|TRBV29-1
TGCAGCGTTGAAGGGACTACCTACGAGCAGTACTTC
CSVEGTTYEQYF
>15|TRBJ2-7|-|many|TRBV7-9
TGTGCCAGCAGCTCCGGACGGGAAAGCTCCTACGAGCAGTACTTC
CASSSGRESSYEQYF
>14|TRBJ1-6|-|-|TRBV7-2
TGTGCCAGCAGCTTGGTTAGACTGAATTCACCCCTCCACTTT
CASSLVRLNSPLHF
>14|TRBJ2-1|-|-|TRBV6-5
TGTGCCAGCAGTCGTAGCGGAGGTTACAATGAGCAGTTCTTC
CASSRSGGYNEQFF
>14|TRBJ2-3|TRBD1|-|TRBV6-6
TGTGCCAGCAGTCTCGGACAGGTCACAGATACGCAGTATTTT
CASSLGQVTDTQYF
>14|TRBJ2-3|-|-|TRBV7-8
TGTGCCAGCAGCCGAGGACAGCTAGGGGATACGCAGTATTTT
CASSRGQLGDTQYF
>16|TRBJ1-5|TRBD1|once|TRBV7-2
TGTGCCAGCAGCGAAACAGGGGGGCGGGGCAATCAGCCCCAGCATTTT
CASSETGGRGNQPQHF
>14|TRBJ1-5|-|-|TRBV19
TGTGCCAGTAGTATAGGAGGGAGCAATCAGCCCCAGCATTTT
CASSIGGSNQPQHF
>15|TRBJ1-2|-|-|TRBV15
TGTGCCACCAGCCCCTCGGGCAGTACTAACTATGGCTACACCTTC
CATSPSGSTNYGYTF